The 6 T cell receptor beta chains below were found in one sample sequenced in a study of PD-L1 blockade in urothelial cancer. Using immunoSEQ multiplex PCR, the repertoire was profiled, and TCRdb retains in-frame clones only, with some absent. Among under 70,000 clones listed, about 85% were seen once. Time point: pretreatment peripheral blood. The source material was PBMCs, sampled around atezolizumab (anti-PD-L1) treatment. These receptors all come from a man aged 65 to 85 with urothelial cancer.

The chain employs TRBV6-1 and TRBJ2-7; TRBD1 aligns across 11 bases. CDR3 length equals 16 residues. The germline CDR1 and CDR2 sequences are MNHNS and SASEGT. J was trimmed by 3 bases and V by 3 bases; bases with no gene match: 7. CDR3 loop: CASSDSDRGPFYEQYF. CDR3 bases: TGTGCCAGCAGTGATTCGGACAGGGGGCCTTTCTACGAGCAGTACTTC.

As DNA, the CDR3 is TGTGCCAGCAGTCCATGGACAGGTGCAGGGGCCAACGTCCTGACTTTC. Amino acids: CASSPWTGAGANVLTF. The gene calls are TRBV27 and TRBJ2-6, with 7 nucleotides matching TRBD1. The CDR3 sequence is 16 residues long. J lost 4 bases, V lost 5 bases, and 8 bases had no gene match. CDR1 and CDR2 from the germline V gene are MNHEY and SMNVEV (reference sequence).

This clone was observed a few times. The CDR3 region is CASSLLLAGGLRNSYEQYF. The DNA of the CDR3 is TGTGCCAGCAGTTTACTGCTAGCGGGAGGTCTTCGGAACTCCTACGAGCAGTACTTC. The chain recombines TRBV28 with TRBJ2-7; TRBD2 matches 11 bases. The V gene end was trimmed by 2 bases and the J gene end by 0 bases; junction bases not matched to a gene: 12. The CDR3 is 19 amino acids. CDR1 and CDR2 (germline): MDHEN, SYDVKM.

The genes are TRBV18 and TRBJ2-1, with 14 bases lining up with TRBD2. Trimming at V came to 3 bases and at J to 9 bases, leaving 13 bases not matched to a gene. Germline V gives CDR1 KGHSH, CDR2 LQKENI. The CDR3 sequence is 18 residues long. CDR3 nucleotides: TGTGCCAGCTCACCGACGTTGGGACTAGCGGGAGCCGGAGGTGAGCAGTTCTTC. It yields the protein CASSPTLGLAGAGGEQFF. The complete variable domain, with remaining parts taken from reference TRBV18 and TRBJ2-1, reads NAGVMQNPRHLVRRRGQEARLRCSPMKGHSHVYWYRQLPEEGLKFMVYLQKENIIDESGMPKERFSAEFPKEGPSILRIQQVVRGDSAAYFCASSPTLGLAGAGGEQFFGPGTRLTVL.

V is TRBV11-2 and J is TRBJ1-4; tentative D call: TRBD1 (6 bases). The CDR3 totals 15 residues. Germline loops: CDR1 SGHAT, CDR2 FQNNGV. Trimming removed 5 bases from V and 5 bases from J, with 15 bases in between. CDR3 loop: CASSLGQTLNEKLFF. The CDR3 region has the DNA TGTGCCAGCAGCCTCGGACAGACTCTCAATGAAAAACTGTTTTTT.

V is TRBV5-1 and J is TRBJ2-3; 9 bases map to TRBD1. The J segment lost 3 bases and the V segment lost 5 bases, leaving 1 base of the junction unmatched. Germline CDR1 SGHRS, CDR2 YFSETQ. This CDR3 region has 13 residues. The CDR3 region is CASRTGGTDTQYF. The CDR3 nucleotides are TGCGCCAGCAGGACAGGGGGAACAGATACGCAGTATTTT.